The 15 T cell receptor beta chains listed next were all sequenced from one sample in a study of T cells in Graves' hyperthyroidism and ophthalmopathy. Amplified regions were TCR beta CDR3 sequences from RNA transcripts. Primed by the HTBI set, a first-round RT-PCR was run on the TCR CDR3. TCRdb re-analysed the multiplex PCR reads in MiXCR, keeping a single row per CDR3 protein. The sample holds about 600,000 distinct CDR3 sequences; around 16% are singletons and the top ten take roughly 3.4%. Sequencing input: blood. These receptors came from a woman between 35 and 50 years old with Graves' ophthalmopathy.

Ten or more counts support this clonotype. The CDR3 sequence: CASSHSGTLVDEQFF. CDR3 sequence (DNA): TGTGCCAGCAGCCATTCCGGGACTTTAGTGGATGAGCAGTTCTTC. This chain joins TRBV3-1 and TRBJ2-1; TRBD2 is a possible D gene (6 bases). Germline CDR1 reads LGHDT; CDR2 reads YNNKEL (reference sequence). Trimming shortened V by 3 bases and J by 8 bases, and 17 bases separated the two germline ends. This CDR3 is built from 15 residues.

The chain recombines TRBV28 with TRBJ1-1; D possibly corresponds to TRBD1 (5 bases). CDR1 MDHEN and CDR2 SYDVKM come from the germline V gene. The CDR3 sequence is 16 residues long. The V gene lost 5 bases and the J gene lost 1 base, with 17 bases spanning the gap. This chain's CDR3 is CASSEGRGGGNTEAFF. In DNA form, the CDR3 reads TGTGCCAGCAGTGAAGGTAGGGGAGGAGGGAACACTGAAGCTTTCTTT.

This clonotype appeared a few times. The chain employs TRBV4-1 and TRBJ2-1; D possibly corresponds to TRBD1 (5 bases). Trimming removed 0 bases at V and 9 bases at J, with 18 bases between. The germline V gene encodes CDR1 MGHRA and CDR2 YSYEKL. CDR3 length: 16 residues. CDR3 amino acids: CASSQDPGAKAFEQFF. Written as DNA, the CDR3 is TGCGCCAGCAGCCAAGATCCTGGGGCTAAGGCGTTTGAGCAGTTCTTC.

The chain is built from TRBV7-2 and TRBJ2-1; no clear D gene. Trimming left V 2 bases short and J 8 bases short, with 7 bases between. This CDR3 comprises 12 residues. Germline assignment: CDR1 SGHTA and CDR2 FQGNSA. In DNA form, the CDR3 reads TGTGCCAGCAGCTTATATGACTATGAGCAGTTCTTC. It is translated as CASSLYDYEQFF.

This clonotype was recorded many times. The chain recombines TRBV18 with TRBJ2-7, with D maybe TRBD2 (5 bases). CDR3 length: 15 residues. Germline loops: CDR1 KGHSH, CDR2 LQKENI. V lost 0 bases, J lost 2 bases, and 11 bases lay in between. In DNA form, the CDR3 reads TGTGCCAGCTCACCACCCTCTACTAGTACCTACGAGCAGTACTTC. This translates into CASSPPSTSTYEQYF.

The table lists this clonotype with many counts. This chain links TRBV20-1 with TRBJ1-1, with D unresolved. This CDR3 is 14 amino acids long. Germline loops: CDR1 DFQATT, CDR2 SNEGSKA (reference sequence). The V end lost 3 bases, the J end lost 0 bases, and 11 bases lay between the germline ends. The CDR3 nucleotides are TGCAGTGCTAGTACGTCAGAACTGAACACTGAAGCTTTCTTT. This sequence encodes CSASTSELNTEAFF.

This clonotype has at least ten counts. The chain links TRBV2 to TRBJ1-6; D is uncertain. Germline CDR1 SNHLY, CDR2 FYNNEI. V lost 3 bases and J 8 bases, leaving 8 bases between the germline ends. The length of the CDR3 is 13 residues. In DNA, the CDR3 is TGTGCCAGCAGTGAGGGTGGTCATTCACCCCTCCACTTT. Translated: CASSEGGHSPLHF.

This clonotype was seen repeatedly, ten times or more. The V and J genes are TRBV28 and TRBJ2-4, with a weak D call TRBD1 (5 bases). Trimming pared 3 bases from V and 6 bases from J, leaving 12 bases between. The CDR3 loop spans 14 amino acids. Germline-derived CDR1 and CDR2 are MDHEN and SYDVKM. CDR3 region: CASSLSGHANIQYF. CDR3 coding DNA: TGTGCCAGCAGTTTGTCTGGACATGCAAACATTCAGTACTTC. Full variable domain (rest looked up from reference TRBV28 and TRBJ2-4): DVKVTQSSRYLVKRTGEKVFLECVQDMDHENMFWYRQDPGLGLRLIYFSYDVKMKEKGDIPEGYSVSREKKERFSLILESASTNQTSMYLCASSLSGHANIQYFGAGTRLSVL.

This clonotype was recorded a few times. The chain has TRBV19 and TRBJ2-2; 8 bases are shared with TRBD2. This CDR3 has 17 residues. After removal of 5 bases from V and 5 bases from J, the junction contained 13 bases not matched to a gene. CDR1 and CDR2 (germline): LNHDA, SQIVND (reference sequence). The CDR3 is CASSFSAGALMTGELFF. CDR3 in DNA: TGTGCCAGTAGTTTCTCAGCGGGAGCCCTCATGACCGGGGAGCTGTTTTTT.

This clonotype was seen at least ten times. CDR3 bases: TGTGCCAGCAGCTTAGTGGCGGCCCTTGAGACAGATACGCAGTATTTT. Translated: CASSLVAALETDTQYF. The chain joins TRBV11-2 to TRBJ2-3; D unclear. With 1 base removed from V and 3 bases from J, the gap between germline ends came to 14 bases. The CDR3 extends over 16 amino acids. Germline V gene sequence: CDR1 SGHAT, CDR2 FQNNGV.

The chain recombines TRBV20-1 with TRBJ1-4; 9 bases agree with TRBD1. Germline V gene sequence: CDR1 DFQATT, CDR2 SNEGSKA (reference sequence). This CDR3 comprises 13 residues. The J segment lost 6 bases and the V segment lost 3 bases, leaving 2 bases of the junction unmatched. The CDR3 bases are TGCAGTGCTAGGGACAGGGGCCATGAAAAACTGTTTTTT. Translation gives CSARDRGHEKLFF.

This clonotype was observed many times. The V and J genes are TRBV3-1 and TRBJ1-1; no reliable D call. There are 11 residues in the CDR3. V shed 1 base and J shed 11 bases, with 8 bases lying between them. CDR1 and CDR2 from the germline V gene are LGHDT and YNNKEL (reference sequence). CDR3 in amino acids: CASSQGVVAFF. As DNA, the CDR3 is TGTGCCAGCAGCCAAGGAGTGGTTGCTTTCTTT. The whole variable domain, filled in from reference TRBV3-1 and TRBJ1-1, reads DTAVSQTPKYLVTQMGNDKSIKCEQNLGHDTMYWYKQDSKKFLKIMFSYNNKELIINETVPNRFSPKSPDKAHLNLHINSLELGDSAVYFCASSQGVVAFFGQGTRLTVV.

This clonotype turned up a few times. This chain joins TRBV15 and TRBJ2-3; the match to TRBD1 covers 9 bases. The ends lost 5 bases at V and 5 bases at J; junction bases unmatched: 8. The CDR3 is 15 residues long. Germline V gives CDR1 LNHNV, CDR2 YYDKDF (reference sequence). This CDR3 is CATSYPGQGEDTQYF. In nucleotides, the CDR3 is TGTGCCACCAGCTACCCGGGACAGGGTGAAGATACGCAGTATTTT.

This clonotype was counted ten times or more. The gene calls are TRBV5-1 and TRBJ2-1; 11 bases agree with TRBD2. This CDR3 has 16 amino acids. CDR1 is SGHRS and CDR2 is YFSETQ in the germline V gene. After removal of 2 bases from V and 4 bases from J, the junction contained 5 bases not matched to a gene. The DNA for the CDR3 is TGCGCCAGCAGCTTTAGCGGGGGGGCCGAATACAATGAGCAGTTCTTC. Translation gives CASSFSGGAEYNEQFF.

This clonotype occurred many times. The rearrangement links TRBV2 to TRBJ2-2; D is undetermined. Between the trimmed V and J ends, which lost 4 bases and 5 bases, there was a span of 11 bases. This CDR3 is 14 amino acids long. The germline gives CDR1 SNHLY, CDR2 FYNNEI. CDR3 nucleotide sequence: TGTGCCAGCAGTGCATTAGAATATACCGGGGAGCTGTTTTTT. Translating gives CASSALEYTGELFF. Using reference TRBV2 and TRBJ2-2 for the parts outside the CDR3, the full variable domain is EPEVTQTPSHQVTQMGQEVILRCVPISNHLYFYWYRQILGQKVEFLVSFYNNEISEKSEIFDDQFSVERPDGSNFTLKIRSTKLEDSAMYFCASSALEYTGELFFGEGSRLTVL.